The 20 T cell receptor beta chains below were found in one sample sequenced in a study of lymphopenia after photon versus proton radiotherapy (dated by TCRdb to about 2019). The library relied on the immunoSEQ multiplex PCR assay. TCRdb mirrors the immuneACCESS table, restricted to in-frame sequences. Some clones are absent from its copies; in checked studies, under half trace to an unresolved V gene, and the reason for the others is unknown. The sample profile shows around 26,000 clones; around nine tenths of them were found once. 0.81% of the sample belongs to the ten largest clones. Material: peripheral blood, obtained from a patient treated with photon-based radiotherapy. The source is a woman between 45 and 60 years old with cholangiocarcinoma.

J is TRBJ2-6 and V is TRBV4-3, with TRBD2 as a possible D gene (6 bases). The CDR3 totals 18 residues. V lost 1 base to trimming and J lost 0 bases, with 13 bases between them. Germline V gene data show CDR1 as LGHNA and CDR2 as YSLEER. This CDR3 reads CASSQAQEGLSGANVLTF. For the CDR3, the DNA is TGCGCCAGCAGCCAAGCCCAGGAGGGCCTCTCTGGGGCCAACGTCCTGACTTTC.

The sample holds one count of this clone. The chain uses TRBV10-3 and TRBJ1-6, with D uncertain. The CDR3 extends over 14 amino acids. Trimming cost V 2 bases and J 7 bases, with 9 bases left between them. Germline V gene sequence: CDR1 ENHRY, CDR2 SYGVKD. The CDR3 spells CAISEAGPNSPLHF. In DNA, the CDR3 is TGTGCCATCAGTGAGGCAGGACCGAATTCACCCCTCCACTTT.

This chain joins TRBV10-3 and TRBJ2-7, with 7 nucleotides matching TRBD2. The germline CDR1 and CDR2 sequences are ENHRY and SYGVKD. This CDR3 has 17 residues. Trimming removed 0 bases from V and 3 bases from J; junction bases left unmatched: 11. The CDR3 sequence: CAISESGGRGVFYEQYF. Written as DNA, the CDR3 is TGTGCCATCAGTGAGTCGGGCGGACGGGGGGTTTTCTACGAGCAGTACTTC.

V usage is TRBV6-5 and J usage is TRBJ1-1, with D uncertain. Trimming left V 4 bases short and J 0 bases short, with 3 bases between. Germline-derived CDR1 and CDR2 are MNHEY and SVGAGI. This CDR3 comprises 12 residues. This CDR3 is CASSFLNTEAFF. The CDR3 DNA reads TGTGCCAGCAGTTTTCTGAACACTGAAGCTTTCTTT.

This chain uses TRBV7-6 with TRBJ1-1, with 8 positions matching TRBD1. Germline V gene data show CDR1 as SGHVS and CDR2 as FNYEAQ. The CDR3 length is 16 residues. With V trimmed by 2 bases and J by 5 bases, 10 bases remained unmatched. In nucleotides, the CDR3 is TGTGCCAGCAGCTTACTGGGACAGGCCCGGGGGACTGAAGCTTTCTTT. Its translation: CASSLLGQARGTEAFF.

This chain uses TRBV19 with TRBJ1-5; 7 bases match TRBD1. Looked up from germline, CDR1 is LNHDA and CDR2 is SQIVND (reference sequence). The V gene end was trimmed by 3 bases and the J gene end by 2 bases; junction bases not matched to a gene: 4. The CDR3 sequence is 15 residues long. The CDR3 region has the DNA TGTGCCAGTAGTATCCGACAGGGAGGCAATCAGCCCCAGCATTTT. Translation: CASSIRQGGNQPQHF.

The CDR3, as DNA: TGTGCCAGCTCGCCCTCTAGCTCCTACGAGCAGTACTTC. This encodes CASSPSSSYEQYF. The chain recombines TRBV18 with TRBJ2-7; D gene unclear. Germline V lookup: CDR1 KGHSH, CDR2 LQKENI. This CDR3 is 13 amino acids long. Between the trimmed V and J ends, which lost 6 bases and 0 bases, there was a span of 9 bases.

The genes are TRBV11-2 and TRBJ2-7; 9 bases align to TRBD2. Per germline, CDR1 SGHAT and CDR2 FQNNGV. V trimming: 2 bases; J trimming: 4 bases; junction bases outside the gene matches: 15. The CDR3 runs 18 residues. The CDR3 is CASSLSISGGLSLYEQYF. The CDR3 region has the DNA TGTGCCAGCAGCTTATCTATTAGCGGGGGCCTCTCCCTTTACGAGCAGTACTTC.

The chain has TRBV4-3 and TRBJ1-2, with D unclear. The CDR3 runs to 14 residues. Germline V gives CDR1 LGHNA, CDR2 YSLEER. With 1 base removed from V and 4 bases from J, the gap between germline ends came to 10 bases. The CDR3 sequence is CASSQGRTSYGYTF. For the CDR3, the DNA is TGCGCCAGCAGCCAAGGGCGTACAAGCTATGGCTACACCTTC.

This clone was recorded once. V usage is TRBV28 and J usage is TRBJ2-3; no definite D call. Trimming stripped 3 bases from V and 0 bases from J, with 4 bases between. Germline V CDR1 and CDR2: MDHEN, SYDVKM. The CDR3 length is 13 residues. DNA for the CDR3: TGTGCCAGCAGTTTGCCTAGCACAGATACGCAGTATTTT. Translation gives CASSLPSTDTQYF.

This chain links TRBV19 with TRBJ1-1; tentative D call: TRBD1 (6 bases). CDR1 is LNHDA, CDR2 SQIVND, per germline (reference sequence). V lost 3 bases to trimming and J lost 5 bases, with 16 bases between them. The CDR3 length is 15 residues. This CDR3 is CASSMLQGRGTEAFF. CDR3 nucleotides: TGTGCCAGTAGTATGTTGCAGGGGCGGGGTACTGAAGCTTTCTTT.

The rearrangement uses TRBV4-3 and TRBJ1-1, with D unclear. V shed 0 bases and J shed 4 bases, with 15 bases lying between them. This CDR3 has 16 residues. CDR1 and CDR2 from the germline V gene are LGHNA and YSLEER. The CDR3 sequence is CASSQEGWSAGTEAFF. CDR3 sequence (DNA): TGCGCCAGCAGCCAAGAGGGCTGGTCAGCGGGCACTGAAGCTTTCTTT.

This clone was detected once. The V gene is TRBV7-6, the J gene TRBJ1-3; no clear D. CDR3 size: 19 residues. The germline V gene encodes CDR1 SGHVS and CDR2 FNYEAQ. V was pared by 1 base and J by 0 bases, with 19 bases between. The CDR3 sequence: CASSLVAPGVKSSGNTIYF. CDR3 DNA: TGTGCCAGCAGCTTAGTAGCCCCGGGCGTTAAGAGCTCTGGAAACACCATATATTTT. The whole variable domain, remainder taken from reference TRBV7-6 and TRBJ1-3, is GAGVSQSPRYKVTKRGQDVALRCDPISGHVSLYWYRQALGQGPEFLTYFNYEAQQDKSGLPNDRFSAERPEGSISTLTIQRTEQRDSAMYRCASSLVAPGVKSSGNTIYFGEGSWLTVV.

The gene calls are TRBV14 and TRBJ2-7, with a possible D match to TRBD2 (7 bases). V dropped 5 bases and J dropped 6 bases, with 20 bases sitting between them. Germline V lookup: CDR1 SGHDN, CDR2 FVKESK. CDR3 length equals 15 residues. CDR3 loop: CASSSLGGARSEQYF. The CDR3 DNA follows: TGTGCCAGCAGCTCACTTGGGGGGGCTCGGTCCGAGCAGTACTTC.

The rearrangement uses TRBV21-1 and TRBJ1-4. TRBV21-1 is marked as a pseudogene. CDR3 length: 19 residues. The CDR3 loop reads CASSKALLGGGESSEKLFF. The CDR3 coding sequence is TGTGCCAGCAGCAAAGCGCTTTTGGGCGGGGGAGAATCGAGTGAAAAACTGTTTTTT.

The CDR3 here is CASSPDRGLGELFF. The CDR3 DNA reads as TGTGCCAGCAGTCCAGACAGGGGGCTCGGGGAGCTGTTTTTT. The chain carries TRBV27 and TRBJ2-2; 10 bases line up with TRBD1. Germline V gene lookup returns CDR1 MNHEY and CDR2 SMNVEV (reference sequence). Losses at the gene ends were 5 bases for V and 7 bases for J; bases not matched to a gene: 4. The CDR3 consists of 14 residues.

This clone showed up just once. An end of the junction differs from the germline gene, which may be a read error. The chain uses TRBV10-3 and TRBJ1-6; D is uncertain. Germline CDR1 and CDR2: ENHRY and SYGVKD. The CDR3 length is 12 residues. The CDR3 DNA reads TGTGCCATCAGTGGAGATTCCCTTTTTTTAGCCTTT. It is translated as CAISGDSLFLAF.

The V and J genes are TRBV18 and TRBJ1-2; unclear D gene. Germline V lookup: CDR1 KGHSH, CDR2 LQKENI. The CDR3 runs 14 residues. Trimming left V 1 base short and J 6 bases short, with 12 bases between. CDR3 amino acids: CASSPRVEGDGYTF. The CDR3 DNA sequence: TGTGCCAGCTCACCACGGGTGGAGGGAGATGGCTACACCTTC.

V usage is TRBV4-1 and J usage is TRBJ2-1, with TRBD2 identical over 8 bases. Germline CDR1 is MGHRA and CDR2 is YSYEKL. After removal of 4 bases from V and 5 bases from J, the junction contained 4 bases not matched to a gene. The CDR3 has 14 residues. The CDR3 is CASSRSRGDNEQFF. CDR3 in DNA: TGCGCCAGCAGCCGATCGCGGGGGGACAATGAGCAGTTCTTC.

The chain recombines TRBV29-1 with TRBJ1-2, with 11 nucleotides matching TRBD1. With V trimmed by 6 bases and J by 3 bases, 3 bases remained unmatched. Germline V gene lookup returns CDR1 SQVTM and CDR2 ANQGSEA. The CDR3 is 13 amino acids. The CDR3 region is CSVGTGGDYGYTF. In DNA form, the CDR3 reads TGCAGCGTGGGGACAGGGGGTGACTATGGCTACACCTTC.